The 6 T cell receptor beta chains given below trace back to one sample, sequenced in a study of cytomegalovirus exposure and HLA in healthy donors. The primer mix had 60 Vbeta and 13 Jbeta primers. Assay used: immunoSEQ multiplex PCR; TCRdb lists only in-frame clones, some missing. This table has fewer than 200,000 clones, roughly four fifths appearing once. Sequencing used PBMCs. The receptors come from a middle-aged man in good health and CMV-seronegative.

This clone was seen once. The CDR3 region is CASSYSTGTGNYEQYF. CDR3 nucleotide sequence: TGTGCCAGCAGTTACTCGACCGGGACAGGTAACTACGAGCAGTACTTC. The rearrangement joins TRBV6-5 to TRBJ2-7, with TRBD1 matching 8 bases. This CDR3 contains 16 residues. With 0 bases clipped from V and 3 bases from J, the junction kept 7 bases outside the gene matches. Germline CDR1 reads MNHEY; CDR2 reads SVGAGI.

The rearrangement joins TRBV5-1 to TRBJ2-1; 10 bases are a match to TRBD2. The CDR3 has 16 residues. V lost 4 bases and J lost 4; bases outside the gene matches: 8. Germline V gives CDR1 SGHRS, CDR2 YFSETQ. The chain's CDR3 is CASSPNSGGPYNEQFF. The CDR3 coding sequence is TGCGCCAGCAGCCCAAATAGCGGGGGGCCTTACAATGAGCAGTTCTTC.

This clone was observed a few times. V and J are TRBV2 and TRBJ2-5; maybe TRBD2 (7 bases). CDR1 and CDR2 from the germline V gene are SNHLY and FYNNEI. CDR3 length: 16 residues. Trimming shortened V by 1 base and J by 0 bases, and 12 bases separated the two germline ends. The CDR3 is CASSEVGGTYQETQYF. CDR3 DNA: TGTGCCAGCAGTGAAGTGGGGGGGACATACCAAGAGACCCAGTACTTC.

The chain uses TRBV6-5 and TRBJ2-7; 7 bases map to TRBD1. CDR1 MNHEY and CDR2 SVGAGI come from the germline V gene. V gave up 6 bases and J gave up 5 bases; unmatched junction bases: 7. The CDR3 sequence is 13 residues long. For the CDR3, the DNA is TGTGCCAGCAGCCTAGACAGGGAAGACGAGCAGTACTTC. This sequence encodes CASSLDREDEQYF.

This clone was seen a few times. The CDR3 region is CASSEGTSGVDEQYF. CDR3 sequence (DNA): TGTGCCAGCAGTGAAGGGACTAGCGGGGTCGACGAGCAGTACTTC. This rearrangement joins TRBV6-1 to TRBJ2-7; 12 nucleotides line up with TRBD2. V lost 1 base and J lost 5; bases outside the gene matches: 3. The CDR3 sequence is 15 residues long. Looked up from germline, CDR1 is MNHNS and CDR2 is SASEGT.

The chain has TRBV11-2 and TRBJ2-3; D gene ambiguous. Trimming cost V 4 bases and J 0 bases, with 14 bases left between them. Germline assignment: CDR1 SGHAT and CDR2 FQNNGV. This CDR3 is 16 amino acids long. The DNA of the CDR3 is TGTGCCAGCAGCTACCCCATAGAACTCAGCACAGATACGCAGTATTTT. Translated, it gives CASSYPIELSTDTQYF.